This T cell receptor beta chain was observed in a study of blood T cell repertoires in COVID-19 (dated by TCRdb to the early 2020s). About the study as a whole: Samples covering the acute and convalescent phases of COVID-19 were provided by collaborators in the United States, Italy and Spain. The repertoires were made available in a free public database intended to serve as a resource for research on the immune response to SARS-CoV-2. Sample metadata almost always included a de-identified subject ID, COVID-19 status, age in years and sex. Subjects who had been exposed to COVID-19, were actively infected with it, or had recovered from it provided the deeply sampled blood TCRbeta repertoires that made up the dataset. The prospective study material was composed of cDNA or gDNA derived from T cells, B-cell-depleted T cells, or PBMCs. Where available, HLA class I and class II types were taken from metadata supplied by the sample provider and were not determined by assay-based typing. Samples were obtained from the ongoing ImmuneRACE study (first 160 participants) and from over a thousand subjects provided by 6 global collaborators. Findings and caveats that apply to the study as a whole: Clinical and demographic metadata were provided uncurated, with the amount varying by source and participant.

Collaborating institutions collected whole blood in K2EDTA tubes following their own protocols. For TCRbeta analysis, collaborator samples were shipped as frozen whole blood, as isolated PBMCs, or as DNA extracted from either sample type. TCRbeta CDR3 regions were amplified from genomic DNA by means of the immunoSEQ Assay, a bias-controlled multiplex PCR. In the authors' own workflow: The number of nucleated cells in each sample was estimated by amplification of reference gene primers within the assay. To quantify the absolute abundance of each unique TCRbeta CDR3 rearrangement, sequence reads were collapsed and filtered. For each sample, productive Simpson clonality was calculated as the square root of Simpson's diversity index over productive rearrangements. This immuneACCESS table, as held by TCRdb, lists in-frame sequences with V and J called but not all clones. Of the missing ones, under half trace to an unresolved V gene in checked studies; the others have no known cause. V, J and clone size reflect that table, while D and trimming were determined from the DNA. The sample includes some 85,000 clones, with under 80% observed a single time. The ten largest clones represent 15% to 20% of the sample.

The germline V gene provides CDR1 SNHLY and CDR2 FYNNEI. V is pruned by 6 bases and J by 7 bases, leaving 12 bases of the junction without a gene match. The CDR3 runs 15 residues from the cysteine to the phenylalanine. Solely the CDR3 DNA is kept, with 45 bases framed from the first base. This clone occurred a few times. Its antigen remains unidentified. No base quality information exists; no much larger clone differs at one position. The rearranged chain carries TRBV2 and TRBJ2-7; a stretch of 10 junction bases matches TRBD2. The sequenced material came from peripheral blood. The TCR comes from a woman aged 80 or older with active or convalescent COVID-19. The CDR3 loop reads CASRPGTSAAGEQYF. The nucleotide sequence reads TGTGCCAGCAGACCCGGGACTAGCGCCGCGGGGGAGCAGTACTTC.